Sequencing of this T cell receptor (beta chain) was carried out in a study of blood T cell repertoires in COVID-19. Study information: T cells, B-cell-depleted T cells, or PBMCs supplied cDNA or gDNA.

Trimming removed 0 bases from V and 8 bases from J, with 3 bases in between. From germline, CDR1 is SGHRS and CDR2 YFSETQ. The CDR3 is 11 residues long. Per the study methods: Reference gene primer amplification gave nucleated cell count estimates. TCRdb's table, derived via immunoSEQ multiplex PCR, lists solely in-frame clones and lacks some. For V, J and clone size, that table is used; D and trimming come from the DNA. Seen here are a few hundred thousand clones, roughly nine tenths observed once, and the top ten hold roughly 6.3%. The rearrangement links TRBV5-1 to TRBJ2-1; D unclear. This clonotype was sampled from a man aged 55 to 70 with acute or convalescent COVID-19. What was sequenced was peripheral blood. In nucleotides, the CDR3 is TGCGCCAGCAGCTTGGCCTATGAGCAGTTCTTC. As protein: CASSLAYEQFF. Using reference TRBV5-1 and TRBJ2-1 for the parts outside the CDR3, the full variable domain is KAGVTQTPRYLIKTRGQQVTLSCSPISGHRSVSWYQQTPGQGLQFLFEYFSETQRNKGNFPGRFSGRQFSNSRSEMNVSTLELGDSALYLCASSLAYEQFFGPGTRLTVL.